Listed below are T cell receptor beta chains from one sample, sequenced in a study of siplizumab effects on memory and regulatory T cells. Using immunoSEQ multiplex PCR, the repertoire was profiled, and TCRdb retains in-frame clones only, with some absent. The sample yields 50,000 to 70,000 clones, nearly 98% seen once. The sequenced sample consisted of naive CD8+ T cells sorted from blood. The receptors were sampled from a human donor in good health. Both conserved end residues are part of each CDR3. Fields, in order: clone size, J gene, V gene, D gene, CDR3 DNA, CDR3 protein. The D gene is left open where the match is weak. Some rows mark clone size as missing; the rest say once, few, many or name a class of expanded clone.

size: -; J: TRBJ1-2; V: TRBV11-2; D: -; DNA: TGTGCCAGCAGCCCGACGTTGGAAGGGGTCCCAGCTAACTATGGCTACACCTTC; CDR3: CASSPTLEGVPANYGYTF
size: -; J: TRBJ2-1; V: TRBV5-1; D: -; DNA: TGCGCCAGCCGAATAAGGCCCAACGCGCTGGATGAGCAGTTCTTC; CDR3: CASRIRPNALDEQFF
size: -; J: TRBJ2-1; V: TRBV4-1; D: TRBD1; DNA: TGCGCCAGCAGCCAGAGCCGGGACAGTGAGCAGTTCTTC; CDR3: CASSQSRDSEQFF
size: -; J: TRBJ1-1; V: TRBV5-6; D: -; DNA: TGTGCCAGCAGCTTGTCAGGGGCTGAAGCTTTCTTT; CDR3: CASSLSGAEAFF
size: -; J: TRBJ2-1; V: TRBV5-1; D: TRBD1; DNA: TGCGCCAGCAGCATTGGGACAGGTGCCCAGAATGAGCAGTTCTTC; CDR3: CASSIGTGAQNEQFF
size: -; J: TRBJ1-1; V: TRBV28; D: -; DNA: TGTGCCAGCAGTTTTCGAGGTCTGAACACTGAAGCTTTCTTT; CDR3: CASSFRGLNTEAFF
size: -; J: TRBJ2-7; V: TRBV19; D: -; DNA: TGTGCCAGTAGTACGGGGACATATCGCCCCTACGAGCAGTACTTC; CDR3: CASSTGTYRPYEQYF
size: -; J: TRBJ2-5; V: TRBV9; D: -; DNA: TGTGCCAGCAGCCCACGATTTACGGACCCGGGTGGAGAGACCCAGTACTTC; CDR3: CASSPRFTDPGGETQYF
size: once; J: TRBJ2-7; V: TRBV2; D: -; DNA: TGTGCCAGCAGCAACGGGCTGGGCTCCTACGAGCAGTACTTC; CDR3: CASSNGLGSYEQYF
size: -; J: TRBJ2-1; V: TRBV7-6; D: -; DNA: TGTGCCAGCAGCTTAGAGATAGGGATGGGTGAGCAGTTCTTC; CDR3: CASSLEIGMGEQFF
size: -; J: TRBJ2-7; V: TRBV19; D: TRBD1; DNA: TGTGCCAGTAGTATAGATCTCGACAGGGGGCCTTCCTACGAGCAGTACTTC; CDR3: CASSIDLDRGPSYEQYF
size: -; J: TRBJ1-2; V: TRBV19; D: -; DNA: TGTGCCAGTACTCCACGGGATCCCCATGGCTACACCTTC; CDR3: CASTPRDPHGYTF
size: -; J: TRBJ2-3; V: TRBV10-1; D: -; DNA: TGCGCCAGCAGTGAGTCCGCGGGGGCCTTCACAGATACGCAGTATTTT; CDR3: CASSESAGAFTDTQYF